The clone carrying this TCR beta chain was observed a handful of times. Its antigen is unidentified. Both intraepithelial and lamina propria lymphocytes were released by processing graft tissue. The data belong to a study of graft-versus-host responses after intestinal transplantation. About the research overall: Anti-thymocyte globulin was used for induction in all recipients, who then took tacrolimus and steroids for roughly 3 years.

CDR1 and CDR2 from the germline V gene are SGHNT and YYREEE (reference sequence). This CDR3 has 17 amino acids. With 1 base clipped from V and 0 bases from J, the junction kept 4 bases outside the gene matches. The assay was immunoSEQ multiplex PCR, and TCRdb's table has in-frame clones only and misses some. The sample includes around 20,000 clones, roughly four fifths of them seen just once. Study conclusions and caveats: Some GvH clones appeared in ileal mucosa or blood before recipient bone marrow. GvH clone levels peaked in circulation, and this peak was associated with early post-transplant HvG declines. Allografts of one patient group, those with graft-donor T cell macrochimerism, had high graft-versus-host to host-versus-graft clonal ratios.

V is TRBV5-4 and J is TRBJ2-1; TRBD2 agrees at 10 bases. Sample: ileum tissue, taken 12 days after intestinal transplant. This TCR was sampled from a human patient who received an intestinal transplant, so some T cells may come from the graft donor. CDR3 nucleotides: TGTGCCAGCAGCTTGTTTAGCGGGGGGAGCTCCTACAATGAGCAGTTCTTC. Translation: CASSLFSGGSSYNEQFF.